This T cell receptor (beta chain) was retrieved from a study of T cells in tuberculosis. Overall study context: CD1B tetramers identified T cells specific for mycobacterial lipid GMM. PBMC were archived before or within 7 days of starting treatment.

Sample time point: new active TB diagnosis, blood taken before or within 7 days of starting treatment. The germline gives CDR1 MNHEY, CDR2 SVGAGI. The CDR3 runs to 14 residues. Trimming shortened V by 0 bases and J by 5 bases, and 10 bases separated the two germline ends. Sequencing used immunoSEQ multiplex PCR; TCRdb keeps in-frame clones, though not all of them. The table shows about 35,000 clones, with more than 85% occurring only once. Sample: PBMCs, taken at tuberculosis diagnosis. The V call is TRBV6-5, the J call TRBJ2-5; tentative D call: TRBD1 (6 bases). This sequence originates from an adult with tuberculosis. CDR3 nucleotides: TGTGCCAGCAGTTACTCGTTTAGGGGGGAGACCCAGTACTTC. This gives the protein CASSYSFRGETQYF.